Listed here are 10 T cell receptor beta chains from one sample, sequenced in a study of cytomegalovirus exposure and HLA in healthy donors. PCR employed 60 Vbeta and 13 Jbeta primers. Libraries were prepared by immunoSEQ multiplex PCR; TCRdb keeps only in-frame clonotypes and omits some of them. This repertoire shows approximately 75,000 clones, 84% found once; its top ten account for approximately 17%. Sequenced input: PBMCs. Receptor source: a man aged 65 to 85 in good health and CMV-seropositive.

This rearrangement joins TRBV27 to TRBJ1-2; D is ambiguous. The V gene lost 6 bases and the J gene lost 3 bases, with 11 bases spanning the gap. Germline CDR1 and CDR2: MNHEY and SMNVEV (reference sequence). The CDR3 spans 13 residues. CDR3 sequence (DNA): TGTGCCAGCAGGAGAGCGGAGGACTATGGCTACACCTTC. Protein: CASRRAEDYGYTF.

V and J are TRBV18 and TRBJ2-5; D might be TRBD2 (6 bases). Per the germline V gene, CDR1 is KGHSH and CDR2 is LQKENI. V lost 0 bases and J 4 bases, leaving 12 bases between the germline ends. The CDR3 runs 15 residues. In DNA form, the CDR3 reads TGTGCCAGCTCACCACCTGCGGGGTGGGGAGAGACCCAGTACTTC. As protein: CASSPPAGWGETQYF.

The rearrangement links TRBV28 to TRBJ2-7, with D tentatively TRBD1 (6 bases). V was trimmed by 8 bases and J by 3 bases, leaving 14 bases between them. The CDR3 length is 13 residues. The germline V gene encodes CDR1 MDHEN and CDR2 SYDVKM. The CDR3 coding sequence is TGTGCCAGCGTCCCAGGGGAAGGCTACGAGCAGTACTTC. Translated: CASVPGEGYEQYF.

The V gene is TRBV13, the J gene TRBJ1-1; possibly TRBD1 for D (6 bases). The CDR3 loop spans 14 amino acids. CDR1 and CDR2 from the germline V gene are PRHDT and FYEKMQ (reference sequence). V shed 9 bases and J shed 5 bases, with 19 bases lying between them. The CDR3 loop is CASHRAGPGTEAFF. In nucleotides, the CDR3 is TGTGCCAGTCACAGGGCCGGCCCTGGAACTGAAGCTTTCTTT.

The V call is TRBV21-1, the J call TRBJ1-1; the D segment call TRBD1 is taken from the table without a DNA check. TRBV21-1 is a documented pseudogene. This CDR3 is built from 14 residues. As DNA, the CDR3 is TGTGCCAGCCATGAACAGGGTCCCGAGGGTGAAGCTTTCTTT. Translation gives CASHEQGPEGEAFF.

In its sample, this clone was seen a few times. The chain couples TRBV2 to TRBJ2-7, with 8 bases fitting TRBD1. Germline assignment: CDR1 SNHLY and CDR2 FYNNEI. With V trimmed by 2 bases and J by 3 bases, 6 bases remained unmatched. There are 15 residues in the CDR3. The chain's CDR3 is CASSEPDRGHYEQYF. CDR3 nucleotide sequence: TGTGCCAGCAGTGAACCCGACAGGGGCCACTACGAGCAGTACTTC.

The rearrangement links TRBV9 to TRBJ1-2, with a weak D call TRBD1 (5 bases). The CDR3 covers 12 residues. The ends were cut back, 0 bases at V and 8 bases at J, with 8 bases in the middle. Per germline, CDR1 SGDLS and CDR2 YYNGEE. The CDR3 region is CASSVDGGGYTF. Here the CDR3 DNA reads TGTGCCAGCAGCGTAGATGGGGGGGGCTACACCTTC.

This clone was seen once. The chain recombines TRBV9 with TRBJ2-7; D call uncertain. Trimming took 0 bases from V and 2 from J, leaving 9 bases between them. Germline lookup yields CDR1 SGDLS and CDR2 YYNGEE. The CDR3 length is 14 residues. Here the CDR3 DNA reads TGTGCCAGCAGCGTAGACGAGGTCCCCTACGAGCAGTACTTC. Protein product: CASSVDEVPYEQYF.

The chain couples TRBV9 to TRBJ2-1; 9 bases line up with TRBD2. The CDR3 is 15 residues long. The V gene end was trimmed by 1 base and the J gene end by 2 bases; junction bases not matched to a gene: 1. The germline V gene encodes CDR1 SGDLS and CDR2 YYNGEE. The CDR3 sequence: CASSVSSGTYNEQFF. CDR3 DNA: TGTGCCAGCAGCGTATCTAGCGGGACCTACAATGAGCAGTTCTTC.

The chain recombines TRBV18 with TRBJ2-2; 10 positions agree with TRBD2. The germline V gene has CDR1 KGHSH and CDR2 LQKENI. Losses at the gene ends were 2 bases for V and 4 bases for J; bases not matched to a gene: 1. This CDR3 has 15 amino acids. The CDR3 loop is CASSPGLAATGELFF. CDR3 in DNA: TGTGCCAGCTCACCAGGACTAGCGGCCACCGGGGAGCTGTTTTTT.